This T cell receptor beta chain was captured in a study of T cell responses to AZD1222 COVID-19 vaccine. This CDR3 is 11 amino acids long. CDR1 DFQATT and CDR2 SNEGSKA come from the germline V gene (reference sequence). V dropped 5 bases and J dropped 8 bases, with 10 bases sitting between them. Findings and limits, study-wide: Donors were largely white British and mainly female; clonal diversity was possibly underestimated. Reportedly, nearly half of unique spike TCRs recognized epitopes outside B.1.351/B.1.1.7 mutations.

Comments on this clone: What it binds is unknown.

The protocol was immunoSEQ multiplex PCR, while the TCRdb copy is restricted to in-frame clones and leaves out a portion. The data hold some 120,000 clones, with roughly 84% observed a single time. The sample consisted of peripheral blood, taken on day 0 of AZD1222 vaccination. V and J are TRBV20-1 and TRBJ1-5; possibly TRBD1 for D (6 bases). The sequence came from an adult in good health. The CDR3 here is CSAPQGKPQHF. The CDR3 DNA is TGCAGTGCTCCACAGGGAAAGCCCCAGCATTTT.